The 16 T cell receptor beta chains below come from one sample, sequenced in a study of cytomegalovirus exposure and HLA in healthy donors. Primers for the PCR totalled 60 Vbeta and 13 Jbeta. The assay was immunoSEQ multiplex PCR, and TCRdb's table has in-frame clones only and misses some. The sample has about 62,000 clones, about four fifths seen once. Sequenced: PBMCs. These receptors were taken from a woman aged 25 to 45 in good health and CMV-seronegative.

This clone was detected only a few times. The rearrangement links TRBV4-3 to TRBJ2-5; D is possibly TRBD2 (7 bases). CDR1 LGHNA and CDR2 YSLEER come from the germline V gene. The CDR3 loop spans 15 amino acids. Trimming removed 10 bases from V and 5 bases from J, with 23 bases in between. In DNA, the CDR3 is TGCGCCACCAGTACAGGGAGGGGTAGCGGGGAGACCCAGTACTTC. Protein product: CATSTGRGSGETQYF.

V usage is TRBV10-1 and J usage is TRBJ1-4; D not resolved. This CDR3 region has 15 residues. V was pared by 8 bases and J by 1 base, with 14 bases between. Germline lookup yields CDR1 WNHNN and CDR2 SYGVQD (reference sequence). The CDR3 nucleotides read TGCGCCAGCGGCGAGGGTTCGGGAACTAATGAAAAACTGTTTTTT. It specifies CASGEGSGTNEKLFF.

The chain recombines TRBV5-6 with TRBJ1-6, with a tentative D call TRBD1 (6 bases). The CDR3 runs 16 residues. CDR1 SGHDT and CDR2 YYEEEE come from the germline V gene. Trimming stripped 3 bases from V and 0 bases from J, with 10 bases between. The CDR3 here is CASSSDRSSYNSPLHF. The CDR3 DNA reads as TGTGCCAGCAGCTCAGACAGGAGCTCCTATAATTCACCCCTCCACTTT.

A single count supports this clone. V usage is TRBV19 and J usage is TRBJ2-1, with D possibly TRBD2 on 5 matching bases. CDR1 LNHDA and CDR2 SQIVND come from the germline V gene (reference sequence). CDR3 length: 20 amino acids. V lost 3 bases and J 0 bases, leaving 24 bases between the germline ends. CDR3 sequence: CASSIDRLERTRVSYNEQFF. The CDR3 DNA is TGTGCCAGTAGTATTGATCGGTTAGAACGTACTAGAGTCTCCTACAATGAGCAGTTCTTC. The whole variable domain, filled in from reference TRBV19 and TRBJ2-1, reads DGGITQSPKYLFRKEGQNVTLSCEQNLNHDAMYWYRQDPGQGLRLIYYSQIVNDFQKGDIAEGYSVSREKKESFPLTVTSAQKNPTAFYLCASSIDRLERTRVSYNEQFFGPGTRLTVL.

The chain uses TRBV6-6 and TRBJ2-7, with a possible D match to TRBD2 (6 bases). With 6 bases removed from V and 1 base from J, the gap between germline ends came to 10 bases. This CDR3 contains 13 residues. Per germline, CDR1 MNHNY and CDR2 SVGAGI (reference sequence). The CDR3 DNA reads TGTGCCAGCAGCCCCGGGGGATCCTACGAGCAGTACTTC. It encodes CASSPGGSYEQYF.

In DNA, the CDR3 is TGCAGTGCTGATGGACAGCCCGAAGCTTTCTTT. Translating gives CSADGQPEAFF. The rearrangement uses TRBV20-1 and TRBJ1-1, with a possible D match to TRBD1 (6 bases). Looked up from germline, CDR1 is DFQATT and CDR2 is SNEGSKA (reference sequence). The CDR3 length is 11 residues. V was cut by 5 bases and J by 8 bases, with 12 bases left in between.

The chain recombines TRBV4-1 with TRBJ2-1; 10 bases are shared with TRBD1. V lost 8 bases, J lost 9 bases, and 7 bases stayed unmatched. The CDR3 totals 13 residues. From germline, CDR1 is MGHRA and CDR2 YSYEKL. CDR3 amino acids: CASDWTGGGEQFF. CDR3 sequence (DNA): TGCGCCAGCGATTGGACAGGGGGAGGTGAGCAGTTCTTC.

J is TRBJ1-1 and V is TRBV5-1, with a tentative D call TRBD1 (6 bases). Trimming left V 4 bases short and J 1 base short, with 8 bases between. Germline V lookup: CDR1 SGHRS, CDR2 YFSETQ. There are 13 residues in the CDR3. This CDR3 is CASSSRGNTEAFF. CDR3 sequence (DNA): TGCGCCAGCAGCAGCAGGGGGAACACTGAAGCTTTCTTT.

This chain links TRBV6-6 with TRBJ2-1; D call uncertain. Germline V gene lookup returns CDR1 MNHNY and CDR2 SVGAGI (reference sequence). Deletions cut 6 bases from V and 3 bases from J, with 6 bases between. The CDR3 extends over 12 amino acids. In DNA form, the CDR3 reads TGTGCCAGCAGCCTTAGCTACAATGAGCAGTTCTTC. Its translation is CASSLSYNEQFF.

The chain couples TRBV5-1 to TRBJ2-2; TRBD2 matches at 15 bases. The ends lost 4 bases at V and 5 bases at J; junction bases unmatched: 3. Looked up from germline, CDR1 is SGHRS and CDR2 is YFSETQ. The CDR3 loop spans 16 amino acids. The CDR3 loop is CASSRGLAGGTGELFF. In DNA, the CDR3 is TGCGCCAGCAGCAGGGGACTAGCGGGAGGAACCGGGGAGCTGTTTTTT. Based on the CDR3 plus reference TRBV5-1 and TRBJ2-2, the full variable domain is KAGVTQTPRYLIKTRGQQVTLSCSPISGHRSVSWYQQTPGQGLQFLFEYFSETQRNKGNFPGRFSGRQFSNSRSEMNVSTLELGDSALYLCASSRGLAGGTGELFFGEGSRLTVL.

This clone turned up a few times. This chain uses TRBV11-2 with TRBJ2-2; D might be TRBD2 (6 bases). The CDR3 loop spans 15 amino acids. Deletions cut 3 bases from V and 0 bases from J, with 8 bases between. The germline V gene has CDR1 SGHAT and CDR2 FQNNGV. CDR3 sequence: CASSFGGPNTGELFF. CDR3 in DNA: TGTGCCAGCAGCTTCGGGGGACCGAACACCGGGGAGCTGTTTTTT. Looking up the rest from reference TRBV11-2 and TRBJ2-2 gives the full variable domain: EAGVAQSPRYKIIEKRQSVAFWCNPISGHATLYWYQQILGQGPKLLIQFQNNGVVDDSQLPKDRFSAERLKGVDSTLKIQPAKLEDSAVYLCASSFGGPNTGELFFGEGSRLTVL.

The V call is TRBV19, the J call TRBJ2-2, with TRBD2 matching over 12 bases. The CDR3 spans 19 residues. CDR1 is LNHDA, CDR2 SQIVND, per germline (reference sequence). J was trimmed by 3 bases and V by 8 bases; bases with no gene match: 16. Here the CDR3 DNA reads TGTGCCAGTGTCCCAGGGCTAGCGGGAGGGCCTCGGGACACCGGGGAGCTGTTTTTT. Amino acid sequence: CASVPGLAGGPRDTGELFF.

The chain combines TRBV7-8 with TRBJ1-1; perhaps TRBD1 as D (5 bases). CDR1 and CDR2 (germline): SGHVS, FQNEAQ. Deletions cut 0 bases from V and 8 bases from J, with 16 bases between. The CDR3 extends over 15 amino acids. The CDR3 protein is CASSLALGGGREAFF. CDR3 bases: TGTGCCAGCAGCTTAGCGCTGGGGGGAGGGCGCGAAGCTTTCTTT.

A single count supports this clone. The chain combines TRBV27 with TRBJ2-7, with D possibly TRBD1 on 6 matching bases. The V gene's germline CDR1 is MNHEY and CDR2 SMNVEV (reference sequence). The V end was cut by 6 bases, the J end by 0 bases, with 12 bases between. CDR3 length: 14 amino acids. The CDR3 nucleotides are TGTGCCAGCAGCTGGACAGCCTCCTCCTACGAGCAGTACTTC. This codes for CASSWTASSYEQYF.

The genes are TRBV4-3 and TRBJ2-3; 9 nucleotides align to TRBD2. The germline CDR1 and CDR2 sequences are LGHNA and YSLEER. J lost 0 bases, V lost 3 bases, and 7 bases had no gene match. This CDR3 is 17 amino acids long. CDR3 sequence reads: CASSQSVGTSSTDTQYF. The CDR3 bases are TGCGCCAGCAGCCAGTCCGTTGGGACTAGCAGCACAGATACGCAGTATTTT.

DNA of the CDR3: TGCGCCAGCAGCCCAGATCCCTATCAGCCCCAGCATTTT. Translating it yields CASSPDPYQPQHF. The rearrangement links TRBV4-1 to TRBJ1-5, with D hard to call. CDR1 and CDR2 (germline): MGHRA, YSYEKL. V lost 4 bases to trimming and J lost 5 bases, with 9 bases between them. The CDR3 is made up of 13 amino acids.